This T cell receptor (beta chain) derives from a study of Ad26.COV2.S vaccination and SARS-CoV-2 variants. This clone was detected only a few times. TCRdb's table, derived via immunoSEQ multiplex PCR, lists solely in-frame clones and lacks some. The data show approximately 420,000 clones, more than 75% seen once. The sample's treatment: over 15 received Ad26.COV2.S at low or high dose, single or two shots; about 5 received placebo; per-sample allocation not given. Vaccine and placebo recipients were sampled on day 63 after the first injection. The specimen comprised peripheral blood, sampled in a trial of Ad26.COV2.S vaccine versus placebo. The TCR originated in a person aged 18 to 65 who received the Ad26.COV2.S COVID-19 vaccine or a placebo.

The CDR3 loop reads CASSRTGGRGNGELFF. The CDR3 bases are TGTGCCAGCAGCCGGACAGGGGGCCGTGGCAACGGGGAGCTGTTTTTT. The chain carries TRBV7-3 and TRBJ2-2, with TRBD1 identical over 11 bases. J lost 7 bases, V lost 5 bases, and 9 bases had no gene match. The CDR3 is 16 amino acids. Per the germline V gene, CDR1 is SGHTA and CDR2 is FQGTGA.